This T cell receptor (beta chain) was sequenced in a study of blood T cell repertoires in COVID-19. Study-level information: Nucleic acid was either cDNA or gDNA, and it came from T cells, B-cell-depleted T cells, or PBMCs.

The CDR3 length is 14 residues. Germline values: CDR1 LGHNT, CDR2 FRNRAP. The V end was cut by 6 bases, the J end by 6 bases, with 14 bases between. In the source study's methods: The assay estimated nucleated cells by amplifying reference gene primers. Measured with immunoSEQ multiplex PCR; TCRdb has only the in-frame clones, and not every one. V and J calls and clone size are those listed in that table; D and trimming were worked out from the DNA. The sample shows some 260,000 clones, approximately 90% of them seen only once. Followed longitudinally, the Seattle patients had been enrolled during active infection.

This rearrangement joins TRBV12-5 to TRBJ2-2; D call uncertain. The source material was peripheral blood. The clonotype was recovered from a woman aged 25 to 39 with COVID-19, enrolled during active disease. The DNA of the CDR3 is TGTGCTAGTGGAAAGCCGGAGAGCGCCGGGGAGCTGTTTTTT. Its protein is CASGKPESAGELFF.